The sequence of this T cell receptor beta chain was determined in a study of blood T cell repertoires in COVID-19 (dated by TCRdb to the early 2020s). At the level of the whole study: The collaborator samples originated in the United States, Italy and Spain and spanned the acute and convalescent phases of COVID-19. The samples were drawn from the first 160 participants of the ongoing ImmuneRACE study and from 1,200 or so subjects provided by 6 global collaborators. Sample metadata almost always included a de-identified subject ID, COVID-19 status, age in years and sex. The repertoires were made available in a free public database intended to serve as a resource for research on the immune response to SARS-CoV-2. The material from the prospective study consisted of cDNA or gDNA derived from T cells, B-cell-depleted T cells, or PBMCs. Where available, HLA class I and class II types were taken from metadata supplied by the sample provider and were not determined by assay-based typing. The dataset comprised deeply sampled blood TCRbeta repertoires from subjects exposed to, actively infected with, or recovered from COVID-19.

Worth noting for this clone: The antigen it binds to is not known. No much larger clone exists at a distance of one base, and base qualities are not known.

Study-wide findings and limitations: How much clinical and demographic metadata was included differed by source and by participant, and the metadata was provided uncurated.

TCRbeta CDR3 regions were amplified from genomic DNA by means of the immunoSEQ Assay, a bias-controlled multiplex PCR. The authors' pipeline ran thus. Within the assay, amplification of reference gene primers was used to estimate how many nucleated cells each sample contained. To quantify the absolute abundance of each unique TCRbeta CDR3 rearrangement, sequence reads were collapsed and filtered. For each sample, productive Simpson clonality was calculated by taking the square root of Simpson's diversity index across productive rearrangements. Here the immuneACCESS table is served through TCRdb, limited to in-frame sequences with V and J called. Missing clones are a known gap in these copies; in checked studies unresolved V genes cover under half, and the rest lacks a known reason. For V, J and clone size, that table is used; D and trimming come from the DNA. In this sample the table shows over 350,000 clones, 90% to 95% of which occur a single time. Around 0.86% of the sample is taken by the ten largest.

Participants in the prospective study were aged roughly 18 to 95 years, lived in about two dozen United States geographic areas, and enrolled through a virtual design. In the prospective study, participants were assigned to cohorts based on the clinical history participants reported in a screening survey and a study questionnaire. Exposed participants were defined as having been in contact with someone with a PCR-confirmed or clinician-diagnosed COVID-19 case within 2 weeks of study entry. Each participant in the prospective study had whole blood, serum and a nasopharyngeal or oropharyngeal swab collected by mobile phlebotomists. Over a 2-month period, participants in the prospective study had the option of providing additional blood draws and questionnaires. Before DNA extraction, blood samples from the prospective study were shipped at room temperature or frozen. The V end loses 0 bases and the J end loses 5 bases, and a stretch of 8 bases separates them. Via the germline V gene, CDR1 is SNHLY and CDR2 FYNNEI. From cysteine to phenylalanine, the CDR3 is 14 amino acids long. Only the CDR3 DNA stays, 42 bases, in frame from base 1.

The receptor was isolated from a woman aged 40 to 50 who had been exposed to COVID-19. The sequenced sample was PBMCs or T cells enriched from blood (not recorded which). The chain links TRBV2 with TRBJ1-5, with a tentative D gene TRBD1 over 5 matching bases. DNA sequence: TGTGCCAGCAGTGAAGCCAGGGTTGATCAGCCCCAGCATTTT. Translated, it reads CASSEARVDQPQHF. The reference TRBV2 and TRBJ1-5 proteins fill in what lies around the CDR3, so the full variable domain reads EPEVTQTPSHQVTQMGQEVILRCVPISNHLYFYWYRQILGQKVEFLVSFYNNEISEKSEIFDDQFSVERPDGSNFTLKIRSTKLEDSAMYFCASSEARVDQPQHFGDGTRLSIL.